This T cell receptor (beta chain) emerged from a study of human T cells and chemical hapten exposure. Overall study context: A mostly female patient group had alopecia areata, totalis or universalis. Small differences in pooled library volume mainly drove the variation in TCR yields per sample.

Sample time point: patch test 3, about 24 weeks after DPC sensitization. Documented treatment: therapeutic diphenylcyclopropenone sensitization with weekly scalp DPC. Unfractionated whole blood yielded the extracted total RNA. In the authors' methods: Between about 23,224 and 700,000 TCRs appeared in each sample, and the median stood at approximately 100,000. MiXCR was run by TCRdb on the RACE reads, yielding one entry per CDR3 protein. None of the V and J calls come from the authors' own analysis; TCRdb made them. The sample has 100,000 to 120,000 distinct CDR3 sequences, less than 40% seen once; the top ten hold about 2.7%. The origin of this receptor is a man aged 40-50 years with alopecia areata. Some clones in this sample may be carry-over from other donors' samples. Sequencing was performed on whole blood, taken in connection with sensitization to the hapten diphenylcyclopropenone (DPC).

The CDR3 protein is CASSLVLLGREGQAKNIQYF. The CDR3 DNA follows: TGTGCCAGCAGCTTAGTTTTATTGGGCCGGGAGGGCCAAGCCAAAAACATTCAGTACTTC. The chain couples TRBV7-2 to TRBJ2-4, with 8 bases matching TRBD2. J lost 0 bases, V lost 1 base, and 14 bases had no gene match. The length of the CDR3 is 20 residues. The germline gives CDR1 SGHTA, CDR2 FQGNSA.